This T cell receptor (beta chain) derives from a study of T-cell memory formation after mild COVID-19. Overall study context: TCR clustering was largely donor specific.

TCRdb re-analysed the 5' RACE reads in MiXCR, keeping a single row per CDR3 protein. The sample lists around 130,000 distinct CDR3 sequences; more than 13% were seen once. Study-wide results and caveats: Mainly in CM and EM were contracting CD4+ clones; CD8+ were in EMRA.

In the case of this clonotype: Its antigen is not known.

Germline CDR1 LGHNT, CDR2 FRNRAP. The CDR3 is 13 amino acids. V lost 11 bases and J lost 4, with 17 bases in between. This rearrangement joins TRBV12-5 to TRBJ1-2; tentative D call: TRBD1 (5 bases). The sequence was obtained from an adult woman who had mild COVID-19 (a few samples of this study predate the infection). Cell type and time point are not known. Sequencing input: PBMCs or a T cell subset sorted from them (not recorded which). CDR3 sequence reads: CASGESGTYGYTF. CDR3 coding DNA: TGTGCTTCTGGGGAGAGCGGGACCTATGGCTACACCTTC. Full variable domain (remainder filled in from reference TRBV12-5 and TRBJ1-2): DARVTQTPRHKVTEMGQEVTMRCQPILGHNTVFWYRQTMMQGLELLAYFRNRAPLDDSGMPKDRFSAEMPDATLATLKIQPSEPRDSAVYFCASGESGTYGYTFGSGTRLTVV.